These T cell receptor beta chains were read from a single sample in a study of vaccination effects on CD4 cells after COVID-19. These receptors have no known antigen. TCRdb keeps only in-frame clones here, not all; method: immunoSEQ multiplex PCR. The data hold tens of thousands of clones, with 55% to 75% observed a single time. Here the sequenced sample was CD4+ T cells from PBMCs cultured with HCoV-229E spike peptides, taken before COVID-19 vaccination. The receptors here all came from a human donor who received a COVID-19 vaccine. CDR3s include the opening cysteine and the closing phenylalanine or tryptophan. A D gene is named only where the DNA matches it firmly. Clone size is not always given. Where it is, it says once, few, many or a class for expanded clones.

j_call: TRBJ1-3
d_call: .
v_call: TRBV2
clone_size: .
cdr3_aa: CASSGVGSGNTIYF
cdr3_nt: TGTGCCAGCAGTGGGGTCGGCTCTGGAAACACCATATATTTT

j_call: TRBJ2-7
d_call: .
v_call: TRBV5-5
clone_size: .
cdr3_aa: CASSLADGPFEQYF
cdr3_nt: TGTGCCAGCAGCTTGGCAGATGGACCTTTCGAGCAGTACTTC

j_call: TRBJ1-2
d_call: .
v_call: TRBV5-6
clone_size: .
cdr3_aa: CASSLGGGYTF
cdr3_nt: TGTGCCAGCAGCCTCGGAGGCGGCTACACCTTC

j_call: TRBJ2-5
d_call: TRBD1
v_call: TRBV19
clone_size: .
cdr3_aa: CASSGGRTGRPGTQYF
cdr3_nt: TGTGCCAGTAGTGGTGGTAGGACAGGTCGGCCAGGGACCCAGTACTTC

j_call: TRBJ1-2
d_call: .
v_call: TRBV28
clone_size: .
cdr3_aa: CASSPGSYGYTF
cdr3_nt: TGTGCCAGCAGTCCGGGATCCTATGGCTACACCTTC

j_call: TRBJ1-2
d_call: .
v_call: TRBV19
clone_size: .
cdr3_aa: CASAEGVYGYTF
cdr3_nt: TGTGCCAGTGCGGAGGGAGTCTATGGCTACACCTTC

j_call: TRBJ2-3
d_call: TRBD1
v_call: TRBV30
clone_size: .
cdr3_aa: CAWSPDRAGTDTQYF
cdr3_nt: TGTGCCTGGAGTCCCGACAGGGCCGGCACAGATACGCAGTATTTT

j_call: TRBJ2-1
d_call: .
v_call: TRBV7-9
clone_size: .
cdr3_aa: CASSPAEQFF
cdr3_nt: TGTGCCAGCAGCCCGGCCGAGCAGTTCTTC

j_call: TRBJ1-1
d_call: .
v_call: TRBV2
clone_size: .
cdr3_aa: CASSGPPDTEAFF
cdr3_nt: TGTGCCAGCAGTGGACCCCCGGACACTGAAGCTTTCTTT

j_call: TRBJ1-2
d_call: .
v_call: TRBV24-1
clone_size: .
cdr3_aa: CATSLEGRGYTF
cdr3_nt: TGTGCCACCAGTTTAGAGGGTCGGGGCTACACCTTC

j_call: TRBJ2-5
d_call: TRBD1
v_call: TRBV15
clone_size: .
cdr3_aa: CATSRDRDRETQYF
cdr3_nt: TGTGCCACCAGCAGAGATAGGGACAGGGAGACCCAGTACTTC

j_call: TRBJ1-1
d_call: .
v_call: TRBV2
clone_size: .
cdr3_aa: CASSGGVGEMNTEAFF
cdr3_nt: TGTGCCAGCAGTGGGGGTGTCGGGGAAATGAACACTGAAGCTTTCTTT

j_call: TRBJ2-7
d_call: TRBD1
v_call: TRBV30
clone_size: .
cdr3_aa: CAWRRTGGAEQYF
cdr3_nt: TGTGCCTGGAGGCGGACAGGGGGCGCCGAGCAGTACTTC

j_call: TRBJ1-2
d_call: .
v_call: TRBV28
clone_size: .
cdr3_aa: CASSLAGVGYTF
cdr3_nt: TGTGCCAGCAGTTTAGCTGGTGTTGGCTACACCTTC

j_call: TRBJ2-3
d_call: TRBD2
v_call: TRBV7-9
clone_size: .
cdr3_aa: CASSLVGGGGADTQYF
cdr3_nt: TGTGCCAGCAGCTTAGTGGGTGGCGGGGGAGCAGATACGCAGTATTTT

j_call: TRBJ1-6
d_call: .
v_call: TRBV24-1
clone_size: once
cdr3_aa: CATLSRGAEGNSPLHF
cdr3_nt: TGTGCCACCCTTTCCCGGGGGGCGGAAGGGAATTCACCCCTCCACTTT

j_call: TRBJ2-7
d_call: TRBD2
v_call: TRBV20-1
clone_size: .
cdr3_aa: CSASGRSGSGFDEQYF
cdr3_nt: TGCAGTGCTAGTGGTCGAAGCGGGAGTGGTTTTGACGAGCAGTACTTC

j_call: TRBJ1-2
d_call: .
v_call: TRBV12-3/TRBV12-4
clone_size: few
cdr3_aa: CASSRHYYGYTF
cdr3_nt: TGTGCCAGCAGTCGGCACTACTATGGCTACACCTTC

j_call: TRBJ1-5
d_call: TRBD1
v_call: TRBV10-2
clone_size: .
cdr3_aa: CASRDSINQPQHF
cdr3_nt: TGCGCCAGTCGGGACAGCATCAATCAGCCCCAGCATTTT

j_call: TRBJ2-7
d_call: .
v_call: TRBV5-1
clone_size: .
cdr3_aa: CASSLRGRGVALNYEQYF
cdr3_nt: TGCGCCAGCAGCTTGAGAGGCAGGGGGGTGGCCCTTAACTACGAGCAGTACTTC

j_call: TRBJ2-3
d_call: TRBD1
v_call: TRBV7-7
clone_size: .
cdr3_aa: CASSLAIDRGGTDTQYF
cdr3_nt: TGTGCTAGCAGCTTAGCGATCGACAGGGGAGGAACAGATACGCAGTATTTT

j_call: TRBJ1-5
d_call: .
v_call: TRBV28
clone_size: .
cdr3_aa: CASSPGPGTSNQPQHF
cdr3_nt: TGTGCCAGCAGTCCCGGGCCAGGGACGAGCAATCAGCCCCAGCATTTT

j_call: TRBJ1-3
d_call: .
v_call: TRBV19
clone_size: .
cdr3_aa: CASSKEPGTGAGNTIYF
cdr3_nt: TGTGCCAGTAGTAAAGAGCCCGGGACCGGGGCCGGAAACACCATATATTTT

j_call: TRBJ2-7
d_call: .
v_call: TRBV29-1
clone_size: .
cdr3_aa: CSARKGGGSYEQYF
cdr3_nt: TGCAGCGCCAGGAAGGGTGGAGGCTCCTACGAGCAGTACTTC

j_call: TRBJ2-1
d_call: .
v_call: TRBV2
clone_size: .
cdr3_aa: CASSRQYNEQFF
cdr3_nt: TGTGCCAGCAGCCGACAGTACAATGAGCAGTTCTTC

j_call: TRBJ2-2
d_call: .
v_call: TRBV4-1
clone_size: .
cdr3_aa: CASSLRVGRGPANTGELFF
cdr3_nt: TGCGCCAGCAGCCTCAGGGTGGGACGCGGTCCCGCGAACACCGGGGAGCTGTTTTTT

j_call: TRBJ1-3
d_call: TRBD1
v_call: TRBV5-6
clone_size: .
cdr3_aa: CASSFERTGGNTIYF
cdr3_nt: TGTGCCAGCAGTTTCGAACGGACAGGGGGAAACACCATATATTTT

j_call: TRBJ2-5
d_call: .
v_call: TRBV7-9
clone_size: .
cdr3_aa: CASTPSYRQETQYF
cdr3_nt: TGTGCCAGCACCCCCTCATACAGACAGGAGACCCAGTACTTC